A selection of T cell receptor beta chains follows, all from one sample in a study of cytomegalovirus exposure and HLA in healthy donors. Some clones are missing from TCRdb's copy, which holds only in-frame ones; the method was immunoSEQ multiplex PCR. This table holds 130,000 or so clones, roughly 70% found once. Material for sequencing was PBMCs. The receptors come from a man in his fifties in good health and CMV-seropositive. CDR3s include the opening cysteine and the closing phenylalanine or tryptophan. The order of the fields is V gene, clone size, J gene, D gene, CDR3 protein, CDR3 DNA. The D gene is left open where the match is weak. For some rows the clone size is stated as once, few or many, or as a class when expanded; others skip it.

TRBV11-3	.	TRBJ1-1	TRBD1	CASSRIRQGSGNTEAFF	TGTGCCAGCAGCCGAATTCGACAGGGCTCAGGGAACACTGAAGCTTTCTTT
TRBV28	once	TRBJ2-7	TRBD2	CASSLIAGGSGSVEQYF	TGTGCCAGCAGTTTAATAGCGGGAGGGTCTGGGTCGGTAGAGCAGTACTTC
TRBV19	few	TRBJ2-7	.	CASSIGQGTGEQYF	TGTGCCAGTAGTATAGGGCAGGGTACAGGCGAGCAGTACTTC
TRBV4-1	once	TRBJ2-1	TRBD2	CASSQPKGVAGASYNEQFF	TGCGCCAGCAGCCAACCCAAGGGGGTAGCGGGGGCTTCCTACAATGAGCAGTTCTTC
TRBV5-1	.	TRBJ1-4	.	CASSLAQGLDEKLFF	TGCGCCAGCAGCTTGGCCCAGGGATTAGATGAAAAACTGTTTTTT
TRBV6-6	.	TRBJ2-1	TRBD1	CASLGQGREDEQFF	TGTGCCAGCCTTGGACAGGGAAGAGAAGATGAGCAGTTCTTC
TRBV5-1	.	TRBJ1-1	.	CASSLEGLGGSRNTEAFF	TGCGCCAGCAGCTTGGAGGGGTTGGGGGGGAGCAGGAACACTGAAGCTTTCTTT
TRBV29-1	.	TRBJ2-3	.	CSVEAVETGTDTQYF	TGCAGCGTTGAAGCCGTAGAGACTGGAACAGATACGCAGTATTTT
TRBV10-2	few	TRBJ2-2	.	CASSDRLNTGELFF	TGCGCCAGCAGTGACAGACTCAACACCGGGGAGCTGTTTTTT
TRBV7-9	.	TRBJ1-2	TRBD1	CASSQDRGRIQGGYTF	TGTGCCAGCAGCCAGGACAGGGGGAGGATCCAGGGAGGCTACACCTTC
TRBV18	.	TRBJ2-2	TRBD2	CASSPRSTSGTAGGELFF	TGTGCCAGCTCACCACGAAGTACTAGCGGGACGGCGGGCGGGGAGCTGTTTTTT
TRBV5-6	.	TRBJ1-5	.	CASSLQGEGGGNQPQHF	TGTGCCAGCAGCTTACAGGGCGAGGGAGGGGGCAATCAGCCCCAGCATTTT
TRBV6-5	.	TRBJ2-1	.	CASSHEGGRNNEQFF	TGTGCCAGCAGCCACGAAGGGGGTAGGAACAATGAGCAGTTCTTC
TRBV6-1	.	TRBJ1-6	TRBD1	CASNRDRSNSPLHF	TGTGCCAGCAATCGGGACAGATCTAATTCACCCCTCCACTTT
TRBV5-1	once	TRBJ2-1	.	CASSLAGNNEQFF	TGCGCCAGCAGCTTGGCCGGGAACAATGAGCAGTTCTTC
TRBV29-1	.	TRBJ2-1	.	CTFGRRNNEQFF	TGCACCTTTGGGAGACGCAACAATGAGCAGTTCTTC
TRBV5-6	.	TRBJ2-3	TRBD2	CASSPGTSGGPDTQYF	TGTGCCAGCAGCCCCGGGACTAGCGGGGGGCCTGATACGCAGTATTTT